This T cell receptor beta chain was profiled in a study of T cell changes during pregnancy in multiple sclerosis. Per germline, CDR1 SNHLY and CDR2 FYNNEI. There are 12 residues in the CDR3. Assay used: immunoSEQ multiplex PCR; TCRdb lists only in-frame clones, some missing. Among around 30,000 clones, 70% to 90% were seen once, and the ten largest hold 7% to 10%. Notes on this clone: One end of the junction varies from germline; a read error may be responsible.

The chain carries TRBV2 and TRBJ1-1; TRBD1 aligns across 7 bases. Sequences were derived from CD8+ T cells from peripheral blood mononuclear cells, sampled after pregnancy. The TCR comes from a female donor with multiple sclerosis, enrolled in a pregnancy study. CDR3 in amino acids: CASREDRVRAFF. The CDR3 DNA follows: TGTGCCAGCAGAGAAGACAGGGTACGGGCTTTCTTT.